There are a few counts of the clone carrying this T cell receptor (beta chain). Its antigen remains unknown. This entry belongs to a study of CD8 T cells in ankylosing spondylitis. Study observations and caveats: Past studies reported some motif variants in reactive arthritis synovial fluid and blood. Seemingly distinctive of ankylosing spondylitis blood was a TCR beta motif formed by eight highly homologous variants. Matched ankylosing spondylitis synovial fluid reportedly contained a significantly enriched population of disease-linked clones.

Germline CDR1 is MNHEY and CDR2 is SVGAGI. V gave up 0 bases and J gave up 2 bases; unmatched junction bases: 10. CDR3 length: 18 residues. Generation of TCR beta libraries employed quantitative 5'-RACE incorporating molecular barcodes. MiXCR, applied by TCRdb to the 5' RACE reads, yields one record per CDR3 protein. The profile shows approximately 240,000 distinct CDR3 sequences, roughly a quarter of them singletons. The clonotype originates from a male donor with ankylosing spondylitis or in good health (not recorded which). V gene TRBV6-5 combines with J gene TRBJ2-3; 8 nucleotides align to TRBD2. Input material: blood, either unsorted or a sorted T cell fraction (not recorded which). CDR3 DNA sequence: TGTGCCAGCAGTTACTCTTTCCCCGCGGGGGGACACACAGATACGCAGTATTTT. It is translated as CASSYSFPAGGHTDTQYF.